Below are 21 T cell receptor beta chains sequenced from a single sample in a study of monozygotic twins with cystic fibrosis. Profiled with immunoSEQ multiplex PCR; TCRdb holds only in-frame clones, not every one. The top ten clones hold around 0.73% of a sample with over 30,000 clones, roughly three fifths of them seen once. The specimen sequenced was blood. The source of these receptors is a girl aged 5 to 17 with cystic fibrosis.

V is TRBV30 and J is TRBJ2-1; possible D gene TRBD1, 6 bases. The CDR3 has 16 residues. Looked up from germline, CDR1 is GTSNPN and CDR2 is SVGIG (reference sequence). V was clipped by 0 bases and J by 0 bases, with 12 bases between them. CDR3 bases: TGTGCCTGGAGTGTCCTAGGGGGAACCTCCTACAATGAGCAGTTCTTC. This codes for CAWSVLGGTSYNEQFF.

The V gene is TRBV28, the J gene TRBJ2-4, with a weak D call TRBD1 (7 bases). V lost 5 bases and J 15 bases, leaving 20 bases between the germline ends. This CDR3 is 13 amino acids long. Germline CDR1 is MDHEN and CDR2 is SYDVKM. The CDR3, as DNA: TGTGCCAGCAGTCCAACCCGACAGGGAGGACGGTACTTC. Protein: CASSPTRQGGRYF.

CDR3 DNA: TGCGCCAGCAGCCCGACCTCGGGGAACTACGAGCAGTACGTC. Protein sequence: CASSPTSGNYEQYV. The chain links TRBV5-1 to TRBJ2-7, with D possibly being TRBD2 (5 bases). This CDR3 has 14 residues. The germline gives CDR1 SGHRS, CDR2 YFSETQ. Trimming removed 4 bases at V and 3 bases at J, with 14 bases between.

The chain links TRBV6-6 to TRBJ2-7; D possibly corresponds to TRBD2 (6 bases). Trimming took 5 bases from V and 3 from J, leaving 14 bases between them. This CDR3 spans 14 amino acids. Germline CDR1 reads MNHNY; CDR2 reads SVGAGI (reference sequence). The CDR3 reads CASSGAGRFYEQYF. The DNA of the CDR3 is TGTGCCAGCAGTGGGGCGGGACGATTCTACGAGCAGTACTTC.

This clone was counted a few times. The genes are TRBV5-1 and TRBJ2-2, with 7 bases lining up with TRBD1. This CDR3 comprises 16 residues. V was pared by 4 bases and J by 0 bases, with 6 bases of the junction left unmatched. The V gene's germline CDR1 is SGHRS and CDR2 YFSETQ. In DNA, the CDR3 is TGCGCCAGCAGCACGGGACAGCCCCCGAACACCGGGGAGCTGTTTTTT. This codes for CASSTGQPPNTGELFF.

CDR3 sequence reads: CSVETRSNTEAFF. CDR3 DNA sequence: TGCAGCGTTGAGACCAGATCAAACACTGAAGCTTTCTTT. The V call is TRBV29-1, the J call TRBJ1-1; D not certain. Per the germline V gene, CDR1 is SQVTM and CDR2 is ANQGSEA. The CDR3 is made up of 13 amino acids. With 3 bases removed from V and 2 bases from J, the gap between germline ends came to 10 bases.

This chain connects TRBV7-2 to TRBJ2-5; no clear D gene. CDR1 is SGHTA, CDR2 FQGNSA, per germline. V was cut by 5 bases and J by 2 bases, with 9 bases left in between. This CDR3 contains 13 residues. The CDR3 reads CASSLRRQETQYF. The CDR3 bases are TGTGCCAGCAGCCTCAGACGTCAAGAGACCCAGTACTTC. The entire variable domain, with the rest obtained from reference TRBV7-2 and TRBJ2-5, is as follows: GAGVSQSPSNKVTEKGKDVELRCDPISGHTALYWYRQSLGQGLEFLIYFQGNSAPDKSGLPSDRFSAERTGGSVSTLTIQRTQQEDSAVYLCASSLRRQETQYFGPGTRLLVL.

V gene TRBV10-1 combines with J gene TRBJ2-1, with D possibly called TRBD1 or TRBD2 (5 bases each). CDR1 is WNHNN, CDR2 SYGVQD, per germline (reference sequence). The CDR3 runs 15 residues. The V end was cut by 0 bases, the J end by 6 bases, with 12 bases between. CDR3 nucleotide sequence: TGCGCCAGCAGTGAGTCGAGGGACGTGTTCAATGAGCAGTTCTTC. Its protein is CASSESRDVFNEQFF.

This rearrangement joins TRBV4-3 to TRBJ1-1; 7 nucleotides match TRBD1. CDR1 and CDR2 (germline): LGHNA, YSLEER. Trimming removed 7 bases from V and 3 bases from J; junction bases left unmatched: 5. This CDR3 has 13 amino acids. The CDR3 coding sequence is TGCGCCAGCAAGGGGGCCTGGGACACTGAAGCTTTCTTT. It specifies CASKGAWDTEAFF.

CDR3 bases: TGTGCCAGCAGCTCCTTTCATATGCGGCCCCTGAACACTGAAGCTTTCTTT. Protein: CASSSFHMRPLNTEAFF. This chain links TRBV5-6 with TRBJ1-1; D is uncertain. The V and J ends lost 3 bases and 0 bases respectively, with 18 bases between them. This CDR3 has 17 residues. Germline assignment: CDR1 SGHDT and CDR2 YYEEEE.

This clone was counted a single time. In nucleotides, the CDR3 is TGTGCCAGCAGCCAAGATAGGGTGGTGGGGAATGAGCAGTTCTTC. This codes for CASSQDRVVGNEQFF. The genes are TRBV4-2 and TRBJ2-1; D gene ambiguous. Trimming shortened V by 0 bases and J by 7 bases, and 13 bases separated the two germline ends. The CDR3 extends over 15 amino acids. Germline V lookup: CDR1 LGHNA, CDR2 YNFKEQ.

The chain couples TRBV2 to TRBJ2-7, with D possibly TRBD2 on 5 matching bases. Per the germline V gene, CDR1 is SNHLY and CDR2 is FYNNEI. CDR3 length: 12 amino acids. In DNA, the CDR3 is TGTGCCAGCAGTGAAGCGGGAGCTGATCAACGCGTC. Protein sequence: CASSEAGADQRV.

This chain links TRBV6-5 with TRBJ1-2, with D possibly TRBD1 on 5 matching bases. This CDR3 spans 15 amino acids. Germline values: CDR1 MNHEY, CDR2 SVGAGI. Trimming pared 3 bases from V and 4 bases from J, leaving 15 bases between. CDR3 loop: CASSYSGGASYGYTF. CDR3 bases: TGTGCCAGCAGTTATTCGGGAGGGGCCAGCTATGGCTACACCTTC.

This chain links TRBV6-5 with TRBJ1-3; unclear D gene. This CDR3 is built from 13 residues. Trimming took 4 bases from V and 2 from J, leaving 6 bases between them. CDR1 is MNHEY, CDR2 SVGAGI, per germline. The CDR3 spells CASSFHPGNTIYF. For the CDR3, the DNA is TGTGCCAGCAGTTTTCATCCTGGAAACACCATATATTTT.

J is TRBJ1-1 and V is TRBV29-1; 8 bases are shared with TRBD1. V lost 1 base to trimming and J lost 8 bases; unmatched junction nucleotides: 9. This CDR3 contains 14 residues. From germline, CDR1 is SQVTM and CDR2 ANQGSEA. CDR3 nucleotides: TGCAGCGTTGAAGGGCAGGGGGCTATTGGGGAAGCTTTCTTT. As protein: CSVEGQGAIGEAFF.

This clone was picked up a small number of times. The chain joins TRBV4-1 to TRBJ1-1; 7 nucleotides match TRBD1. In germline, CDR1 is MGHRA, CDR2 YSYEKL. With 4 bases clipped from V and 3 bases from J, the junction kept 14 bases outside the gene matches. The CDR3 has 17 amino acids. For the CDR3, the DNA is TGCGCCAGCAGCCCTCGTTCAGGGGGAGTAACTTACACTGAAGCTTTCTTT. Residues: CASSPRSGGVTYTEAFF.

The genes are TRBV2 and TRBJ2-2; D gene ambiguous. V was shortened by 3 bases and J by 0 bases, with 8 bases between the two germline ends. CDR1 and CDR2 from the germline V gene are SNHLY and FYNNEI. The CDR3 is 15 residues long. This CDR3 is CASSETTSNTGELFF. CDR3 in DNA: TGTGCCAGCAGTGAGACAACGTCGAACACCGGGGAGCTGTTTTTT.

The rearrangement uses TRBV5-1 and TRBJ2-7, with 11 bases fitting TRBD2. CDR3 size: 16 residues. Trimming removed 4 bases from V and 2 bases from J; junction bases left unmatched: 8. Germline assignment: CDR1 SGHRS and CDR2 YFSETQ. As DNA, the CDR3 is TGCGCCAGCAGCCGGGGCCTACTAGCGGGAGCCTACGAGCAGTACTTC. Translation: CASSRGLLAGAYEQYF.

The rearrangement uses TRBV28 and TRBJ2-7; maybe TRBD1 (5 bases). The CDR3 extends over 15 amino acids. V lost 6 bases to trimming and J lost 7 bases, with 22 bases between them. In germline, CDR1 is MDHEN, CDR2 SYDVKM. This CDR3 is CASSPPAQGMGEQYF. The CDR3 DNA is TGTGCCAGCAGCCCCCCGGCCCAGGGTATGGGAGAGCAGTACTTC.

This clone was picked up one time. The rearrangement uses TRBV29-1 and TRBJ2-4; D is perhaps TRBD2 (6 bases). V shed 8 bases and J shed 0 bases, with 14 bases lying between them. Germline V gene data show CDR1 as SQVTM and CDR2 as ANQGSEA. The CDR3 is 14 residues long. The CDR3: CSPLGGQAKNIQYF. The DNA for the CDR3 is TGCAGCCCACTGGGGGGTCAAGCCAAAAACATTCAGTACTTC. Combining the CDR3 with reference TRBV29-1 and TRBJ2-4 gives the whole variable domain SAVISQKPSRDICQRGTSLTIQCQVDSQVTMMFWYRQQPGQSLTLIATANQGSEATYESGFVIDKFPISRPNLTFSTLTVSNMSPEDSSIYLCSPLGGQAKNIQYFGAGTRLSVL.

V and J are TRBV5-4 and TRBJ2-1, with D possibly matching TRBD2 (6 bases). The CDR3 sequence is 16 residues long. In germline, CDR1 is SGHNT, CDR2 YYREEE (reference sequence). The ends were cut back, 3 bases at V and 4 bases at J, with 17 bases in the middle. The CDR3 coding sequence is TGTGCCAGCAGCTCCGGAGGGGTCGAGGTGTACAATGAGCAGTTCTTC. Its translation: CASSSGGVEVYNEQFF.